These T cell receptor beta chains were read from a single sample in a study of blood T cell repertoires in COVID-19. The assay was immunoSEQ multiplex PCR, and TCRdb's table has in-frame clones only and misses some. This sample has around 130,000 clones, with over 80% found just once. The sequenced sample was PBMCs or T cells enriched from blood (not recorded which). The source is a young man who had recovered from COVID-19. Both conserved end residues are part of each CDR3. Fields, in order: J gene, D gene, V gene, clone size, CDR3 protein, CDR3 DNA. D genes are given only for firm matches. Size values are once, few and many counts, or a class for expanded clones, and some rows have none.

>TRBJ2-7|-|TRBV3-1/TRBV3-2|-
CASSQVQGGSYEQYF
TGTGCCAGCAGCCAAGTACAGGGTGGCTCCTACGAGCAGTACTTC
>TRBJ1-4|TRBD1|TRBV5-4|few
CASSLTGTDNEKLFF
TGTGCCAGCAGCTTAACCGGGACAGATAATGAAAAACTGTTTTTT
>TRBJ1-1|-|TRBV5-6|-
CASSLAPSSGSPPEAFF
TGTGCCAGCAGCTTGGCCCCCTCGTCAGGTTCCCCTCCTGAAGCTTTCTTT
>TRBJ1-1|-|TRBV29-1|-
CSVDGGKNTEAFF
TGCAGCGTTGATGGAGGGAAGAACACTGAAGCTTTCTTT
>TRBJ2-1|-|TRBV7-9|-
CASSLGSVDSQFF
TGTGCCAGCAGCTTAGGTTCGGTGGACTCGCAGTTCTTC
>TRBJ1-3|-|TRBV2|-
CASSPDNSGNTIYF
TGTGCCAGCAGTCCTGACAACTCTGGAAACACCATATATTTT
>TRBJ1-5|-|TRBV27|-
CASTGSLQPQHF
TGTGCCAGTACAGGGTCATTACAGCCCCAGCATTTT
>TRBJ1-1|-|TRBV18|-
CASSPGGASTQGTEAFF
TGTGCCAGCTCACCAGGAGGGGCTTCTACCCAGGGCACTGAAGCTTTCTTT
>TRBJ1-5|TRBD1|TRBV27|-
CADSGQGAYNQPQHF
TGTGCCGATTCGGGACAGGGGGCGTACAATCAGCCCCAGCATTTT
>TRBJ1-6|-|TRBV27|-
CASSFSGNSPLHF
TGTGCCAGCAGTTTTTCAGGGAATTCACCCCTCCACTTT
>TRBJ1-4|-|TRBV27|once
CASSSRGGEKLFF
TGTGCCAGCAGTTCCCGAGGCGGTGAAAAACTGTTTTTT
>TRBJ1-5|-|TRBV6-1|once
CASSEAGRGRRHF
TGTGCCAGCAGTGAAGCGGGGAGGGGTCGGCGGCATTTT
>TRBJ2-1|-|TRBV7-3|-
CASSQARVRDNEQFF
TGTGCCAGCAGCCAGGCGAGGGTTCGGGACAATGAGCAGTTCTTC
>TRBJ1-6|-|TRBV2|once
CASSELWASNSPLHF
TGTGCCAGCAGTGAACTCTGGGCCTCAAATTCACCCCTCCACTTT
>TRBJ1-3|-|TRBV4-1|-
CASSQAGVGNTIYF
TGCGCCAGCAGCCAAGCAGGGGTTGGAAACACCATATATTTT
>TRBJ2-1|TRBD2|TRBV12-5|-
CASASGGSSYNEQFF
TGTGCTAGTGCCTCGGGGGGGAGCTCCTACAATGAGCAGTTCTTC
>TRBJ2-7|TRBD2|TRBV6-5|-
CASRGLPAREQYF
TGTGCCAGCAGGGGACTACCTGCCCGCGAGCAGTACTTC
>TRBJ2-7|-|TRBV2|-
CASSDALGPAGEQYF
TGTGCCAGCAGTGATGCTTTGGGCCCCGCGGGCGAGCAGTACTTC
>TRBJ2-5|TRBD1|TRBV6-5|-
CASSTGAGGETQYF
TGTGCCAGCAGTACAGGGGCAGGAGGAGAGACCCAGTACTTC
>TRBJ2-3|TRBD2|TRBV19|few
CASKGLDNTDTQYF
TGTGCCAGTAAGGGACTAGATAACACAGATACGCAGTATTTT
>TRBJ1-3|TRBD1|TRBV18|-
CASSAGTASGNTIYF
TGTGCCAGCTCAGCCGGGACAGCCTCTGGAAACACCATATATTTT
>TRBJ2-1|-|TRBV10-1|-
CASSESMGGGEYNEQFF
TGCGCCAGCAGTGAGTCGATGGGCGGGGGCGAATACAATGAGCAGTTCTTC
>TRBJ1-1|-|TRBV9|-
CASSVRRLNTEAFF
TGTGCCAGCAGCGTACGGAGACTGAACACTGAAGCTTTCTTT
>TRBJ1-2|TRBD1|TRBV6-5|-
CASNPGQGNYGYTF
TGTGCCAGCAATCCGGGACAGGGGAACTATGGCTACACCTTC
>TRBJ2-3|TRBD2|TRBV5-6|-
CASSLGLAGVRDTQYF
TGTGCCAGCAGCTTGGGCCTAGCGGGAGTTAGAGATACGCAGTATTTT
>TRBJ2-1|TRBD2|TRBV6-6|-
CASERDYNEQFF
TGTGCCAGTGAGCGGGACTACAATGAGCAGTTCTTC
>TRBJ1-5|-|TRBV19|-
CASSMGGAAQPQHF
TGTGCCAGTAGTATGGGGGGGGCAGCGCAGCCCCAGCATTTT